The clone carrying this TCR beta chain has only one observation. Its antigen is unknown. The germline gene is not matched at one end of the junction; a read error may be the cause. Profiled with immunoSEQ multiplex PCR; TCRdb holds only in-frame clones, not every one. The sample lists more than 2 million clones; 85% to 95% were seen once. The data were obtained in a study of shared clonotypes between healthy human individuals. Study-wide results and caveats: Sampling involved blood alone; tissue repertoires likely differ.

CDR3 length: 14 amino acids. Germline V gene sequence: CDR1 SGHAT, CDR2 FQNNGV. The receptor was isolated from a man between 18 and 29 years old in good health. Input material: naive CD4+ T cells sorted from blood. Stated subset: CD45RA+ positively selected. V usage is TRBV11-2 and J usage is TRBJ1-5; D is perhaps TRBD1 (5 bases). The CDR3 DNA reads TGTGCCAGCAGCTTAGCGGGACCCAAATCAGCCCCAGCATTT. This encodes CASSLAGPKSAPAF.